The 10 T cell receptor beta chains presented below share a single source sample, sequenced in a study of T cell changes during pregnancy in multiple sclerosis (dated by TCRdb to between 2018 and 2021). Preparation of the library involved the immunoSEQ multiplex PCR assay. Here the immuneACCESS table is served through TCRdb, limited to in-frame sequences with V and J called. Missing clones are a known gap in these copies; in checked studies unresolved V genes cover under half, and the rest lacks a known reason. The sample includes just over 50,000 clones, with approximately 92% observed a single time. Around 0.56% of the sample belongs to the ten largest clones. This sample comprised CD4+ T cells from peripheral blood mononuclear cells, obtained after pregnancy. All receptors come from a female donor with multiple sclerosis, enrolled in a pregnancy study.

V is TRBV27 and J is TRBJ2-6, with 11 bases aligning to TRBD1. With 7 bases clipped from V and 2 bases from J, the junction kept 10 bases outside the gene matches. CDR1 MNHEY and CDR2 SMNVEV come from the germline V gene (reference sequence). CDR3 size: 18 residues. CDR3 protein: CASMIFRGQGAGANVLTF. The CDR3 DNA is TGTGCCAGCATGATTTTCCGGGGACAGGGGGCTGGGGCCAACGTCCTGACTTTC. Together with reference TRBV27 and TRBJ2-6, the CDR3 gives the full variable domain: EAQVTQNPRYLITVTGKKLTVTCSQNMNHEYMSWYRQDPGLGLRQIYYSMNVEVTDKGDVPEGYKVSRKEKRNFPLILESPSPNQTSLYFCASMIFRGQGAGANVLTFGAGSRLTVL.

The chain combines TRBV11-2 with TRBJ2-1; 9 nucleotides align to TRBD2. The J segment lost 3 bases and the V segment lost 4 bases, leaving 4 bases of the junction unmatched. Germline CDR1 SGHAT, CDR2 FQNNGV. CDR3 length equals 15 residues. The CDR3 here is CASSWGSGSYNEQFF. For the CDR3, the DNA is TGTGCCAGCAGCTGGGGTAGCGGGAGCTACAATGAGCAGTTCTTC.

V usage is TRBV27 and J usage is TRBJ1-5; the D gene is possibly TRBD1 (6 bases). This CDR3 has 16 amino acids. The germline CDR1 and CDR2 sequences are MNHEY and SMNVEV (reference sequence). V lost 2 bases and J lost 3, with 14 bases in between. CDR3 sequence reads: CASSLRGGGYNQPQHF. The CDR3 coding sequence is TGTGCCAGCAGTTTAAGGGGGGGAGGGTACAATCAGCCCCAGCATTTT.

Notes on this clone: Its ends do not fully match the called genes, so a read error is possible. Other DNA sequences in this sample translate to the same CDR3. This rearrangement joins TRBV2 to TRBJ2-7; D is possibly TRBD1 (5 bases). Germline CDR1 is SNHLY and CDR2 is FYNNEI. The CDR3 contains 14 residues. Here the CDR3 reads CASSDRTHSYEQYF. CDR3 sequence (DNA): TGTGCCAGCAGTGACAGGACACACTCCTACGAGCAGTACTTT.

The rearrangement joins TRBV30 to TRBJ2-7, with 10 bases that match TRBD2. J gave up 3 bases and V 6 bases, and 5 bases lay outside the gene matches. The CDR3 runs 13 residues. CDR1 is GTSNPN and CDR2 is SVGIG in the germline V gene (reference sequence). The CDR3 DNA reads as TGTGCCTGTGAAATAGCGGGAGGCTACGAGCAGTACTTC. Amino acid sequence: CACEIAGGYEQYF.

The chain uses TRBV7-3 and TRBJ2-3, with a tentative D call TRBD2 (6 bases). The V gene's germline CDR1 is SGHTA and CDR2 FQGTGA. The V end lost 5 bases, the J end lost 1 base, and 13 bases lay between the germline ends. CDR3 length: 15 residues. CDR3 loop: CASSPVPGGTDTQYF. The CDR3 nucleotides read TGTGCCAGCAGCCCCGTTCCGGGGGGCACAGATACGCAGTATTTT. Using reference TRBV7-3 and TRBJ2-3 for the parts outside the CDR3, the full variable domain is GAGVSQTPSNKVTEKGKYVELRCDPISGHTALYWYRQSLGQGPEFLIYFQGTGAADDSGLPNDRFFAVRPEGSVSTLKIQRTERGDSAVYLCASSPVPGGTDTQYFGPGTRLTVL.

The chain's CDR3 is CASRKGQKDQPQHF. The CDR3, as DNA: TGTGCCAGCAGAAAGGGACAGAAGGATCAGCCCCAGCATTTT. The V gene is TRBV28, the J gene TRBJ1-5, with 7 nucleotides matching TRBD1. This CDR3 region has 14 residues. The V segment lost 6 bases and the J segment 5 bases; nucleotides outside the gene matches: 7. Looked up from germline, CDR1 is MDHEN and CDR2 is SYDVKM.

The chain carries TRBV6-6 and TRBJ2-2, with 8 bases fitting TRBD2. The CDR3 contains 15 residues. The ends lost 5 bases at V and 0 bases at J; junction bases unmatched: 2. Germline values: CDR1 MNHNY, CDR2 SVGAGI (reference sequence). Written as DNA, the CDR3 is TGTGCCAGCAGTCGCGGGGGGTCGAACACCGGGGAGCTGTTTTTT. Translating it yields CASSRGGSNTGELFF.

The chain joins TRBV6-1 to TRBJ2-3; TRBD2 agrees at 7 bases. V lost 0 bases, J lost 4 bases, and 4 bases stayed unmatched. This CDR3 is built from 15 residues. CDR1 and CDR2 (germline): MNHNS, SASEGT. CDR3 nucleotide sequence: TGTGCCAGCAGTGAAGCGGGAGGGCCCTCAGATACGCAGTATTTT. This codes for CASSEAGGPSDTQYF.

Concerning this clone itself: The identical CDR3 is also encoded by other nucleotide sequences in the sample. The chain employs TRBV28 and TRBJ1-5; 8 bases line up with TRBD1. Germline V gene lookup returns CDR1 MDHEN and CDR2 SYDVKM. V was pared by 5 bases and J by 3 bases, with 6 bases of the junction left unmatched. This CDR3 spans 15 amino acids. The CDR3 region is CASSPTGATNQPQHF. The CDR3 DNA follows: TGTGCCAGCAGTCCGACAGGGGCCACCAATCAGCCCCAGCATTTT.